This T cell receptor (beta chain) was retrieved from a study of blood T cell repertoires in COVID-19. At the level of the study: Samples representing acute and convalescent COVID-19 were sourced from the United States, Italy and Spain.

Seattle-derived patients entered the study during active infection and were followed longitudinally. Produced via immunoSEQ multiplex PCR; TCRdb's table is partial and in-frame only. The table lists approximately 350,000 clones, roughly 90% of them singletons, with about 3% in the top ten. This sequence was found in a woman in her twenties or thirties with COVID-19, enrolled during active disease. The source material was peripheral blood.

CDR3 amino acids: CASSQEVRGNTIYF. In DNA form, the CDR3 reads TGCGCCAGCAGCCAGGAGGTTCGGGGAAACACCATATATTTT. The genes are TRBV4-3 and TRBJ1-3; D uncertain. The CDR3 has 14 amino acids. Between the trimmed V and J ends, which lost 3 bases and 4 bases, there was a span of 10 bases. Per germline, CDR1 LGHNA and CDR2 YSLEER.